The rows below give T cell receptor beta chains drawn from one sample of a study of blood T cell repertoires in COVID-19. Sequenced by immunoSEQ multiplex PCR; TCRdb stores in-frame clones only, minus some. Of some 50,000 clones in the sample, more than 75% were seen once. The sample consisted of peripheral blood. The receptors originated from a human donor in a cohort sampled during active COVID-19. The CDR3 runs from the conserved cysteine through the conserved F or W. The D gene is left open where the match is weak. Clone size appears in some rows only: once, few, many, or a class for an expanded clone.

j_call clone_size v_call d_call cdr3_aa cdr3_nt
TRBJ2-6 . TRBV18 . CASSPLTGQGGSGANVLTF TGTGCCAGCTCACCACTAACGGGGCAGGGAGGCTCTGGGGCCAACGTCCTGACTTTC
TRBJ1-1 . TRBV11-1 TRBD1 CASRGQALSEAFF TGTGCCAGCAGGGGACAGGCCCTCTCCGAAGCTTTCTTT
TRBJ1-4 . TRBV27 TRBD1 CASSFKTPGQKAEKLFF TGTGCCAGCAGTTTCAAGACTCCGGGACAGAAGGCTGAAAAACTGTTTTTT
TRBJ1-1 . TRBV5-1 TRBD1 CASSLGDSEAFF TGCGCCAGCAGCTTGGGGGACAGTGAAGCTTTCTTT
TRBJ1-4 . TRBV7-9 TRBD1 CASSSSGTGGSGEKLFF TGTGCCAGCAGCAGTTCCGGGACAGGGGGCTCGGGAGAAAAACTGTTTTTT
TRBJ1-5 few TRBV27 TRBD1 CASSSRQGRWPQHF TGTGCCAGCAGTTCACGACAGGGCAGGTGGCCCCAGCATTTT
TRBJ1-5 . TRBV19 TRBD1 CASTGTGNQPQHF TGTGCCAGTACCGGGACAGGGAATCAGCCCCAGCATTTT
TRBJ2-3 . TRBV11-2 . CASSQGTDTQYF TGTGCCAGCAGCCAGGGCACAGATACGCAGTATTTT
TRBJ2-7 . TRBV6-5 . CASSYSGPSHEQYF TGTGCCAGCAGTTACTCGGGGCCGAGCCACGAGCAGTACTTC
TRBJ2-1 . TRBV24-1 TRBD1 CATSSRTGNNEQFF TGTGCCACCAGTTCTCGGACAGGGAACAATGAGCAGTTCTTC
TRBJ2-1 once TRBV5-1 . CASRGRTDYNEQFF TGCGCCAGCAGGGGTAGGACAGATTACAATGAGCAGTTCTTC
TRBJ1-6 . TRBV6-1 . CASSEDRRGVPLHF TGTGCCAGCAGTGAAGATCGGAGGGGAGTACCCCTCCACTTT
TRBJ1-4 . TRBV3-1/TRBV3-2 TRBD1 CASSQVRQGGNEKLFF TGTGCCAGCAGCCAAGTCAGACAGGGGGGGAATGAAAAACTGTTTTTT
TRBJ2-1 . TRBV5-4 TRBD2 CASSSLSGATSYNEQFF TGTGCCAGCAGCTCCCTCAGCGGGGCTACCTCCTACAATGAGCAGTTCTTC
TRBJ1-1 . TRBV7-2 . CASSRGGPGETEAFF TGTGCCAGCAGCCGGGGGGGGCCAGGGGAAACTGAAGCTTTCTTT
TRBJ1-6 . TRBV2 TRBD1 CASSGWTGINSPLHF TGTGCCAGCAGTGGATGGACAGGGATTAATTCACCCCTCCACTTT
TRBJ2-1 . TRBV10-2 . CASSESYNEQFF TGCGCCAGCAGTGAATCGTACAATGAGCAGTTCTTC
TRBJ2-3 . TRBV28 . CASRAGGSTDTQYF TGTGCCAGCAGGGCGGGCGGAAGCACAGATACGCAGTATTTT
TRBJ2-7 . TRBV3-1/TRBV3-2 TRBD1 CASSRSTGGIYEQYF TGTGCCAGCAGCCGCTCGACAGGGGGGATCTACGAGCAGTACTTC
TRBJ2-3 . TRBV18 . CASSMGRSTDTQYF TGTGCCAGCTCCATGGGCCGCAGCACAGATACGCAGTATTTT
TRBJ2-1 . TRBV7-9 TRBD2 CASSSTSGGVNEQFF TGTGCCAGCAGCTCAACTAGCGGGGGGGTTAATGAGCAGTTCTTC
TRBJ1-1 . TRBV19 . CASSIVRVANTEAFF TGTGCCAGTAGTATCGTTCGGGTGGCGAACACTGAAGCTTTCTTT
TRBJ2-5 . TRBV7-2 TRBD2 CASSLSSGGVETQYF TGTGCCAGCAGCTTATCCAGCGGGGGGGTGGAGACCCAGTACTTC
TRBJ2-7 . TRBV7-9 TRBD1 CASSSRDSRFNYEQYF TGTGCCAGCAGCTCCCGGGACAGCAGATTCAACTACGAGCAGTACTTC
TRBJ2-7 . TRBV30 . CAWTRDNSEPYF TGTGCCTGGACCAGGGACAATAGCGAGCCCTACTTC
TRBJ2-3 . TRBV27 . CASSSPSTDTQYF TGTGCCAGCAGTTCCCCGAGCACAGATACGCAGTATTTT
TRBJ1-6 . TRBV27 TRBD1 CASSPQGSDNSPLHF TGTGCCAGCAGCCCACAGGGGTCCGATAATTCACCCCTCCACTTT
TRBJ1-2 . TRBV10-2 TRBD1 CASSFRQGAGYGYTF TGCGCCAGCAGTTTTAGACAGGGGGCTGGGTATGGCTACACCTTC
TRBJ1-2 few TRBV30 TRBD1 CACDRGNGYTF TGTGCCTGCGACAGGGGTAATGGCTACACCTTC
TRBJ2-7 . TRBV2 TRBD2 CASSVRLAGAPGYF TGTGCCAGCAGTGTGCGACTAGCGGGAGCCCCCGGGTACTTC
TRBJ1-5 . TRBV2 . CASRGISALGQPQHF TGTGCCAGCAGAGGCATTTCAGCGCTTGGTCAGCCCCAGCATTTT
TRBJ2-3 . TRBV6-5 TRBD2 CASSYSASGTQYF TGTGCCAGCAGTTACTCGGCTAGCGGTACGCAGTATTTT
TRBJ1-6 . TRBV7-2 . CASSLTTGNSPLHF TGTGCCAGCAGCTTGACTACAGGGAATTCACCCCTCCACTTT
TRBJ1-2 . TRBV30 TRBD1 CAWRLDRGYGYTF TGTGCCTGGAGACTAGACAGGGGCTATGGCTACACCTTC
TRBJ1-1 . TRBV15 . CATSGSLGVNTEAFF TGTGCCACCAGCGGCAGTCTCGGGGTGAATACTGAAGCTTTCTTT
TRBJ1-1 . TRBV13 . CASSLGSMGPNTEAFF TGTGCCAGCAGCTTAGGGAGTATGGGGCCCAACACTGAAGCTTTCTTT
TRBJ2-3 . TRBV5-4 TRBD2 CASSRTSGSGLGTQYF TGTGCCAGCAGCAGGACTAGCGGGAGTGGGCTGGGTACGCAGTATTTT
TRBJ1-1 . TRBV9 . CASSVAGQNTEAFF TGTGCCAGCAGCGTAGCAGGGCAGAACACTGAAGCTTTCTTT
TRBJ2-1 . TRBV27 TRBD1 CASSLRQGRGYNEQFF TGTGCCAGCAGTCTCCGACAGGGGAGAGGCTACAATGAGCAGTTCTTC
TRBJ2-1 . TRBV27 TRBD1 CASSLGQGATAEQFF TGTGCCAGCAGTCTGGGACAGGGGGCGACCGCTGAGCAGTTCTTC
TRBJ1-5 . TRBV21-1 . CASSKEWRELSTNQPQHF TGTGCCAGCAGCAAAGAATGGAGGGAGCTCAGCACTAATCAGCCCCAGCATTTT
TRBJ2-7 . TRBV11-2 . CASSLYGYEQYF TGTGCCAGCAGCTTATACGGCTACGAGCAGTACTTC
TRBJ2-1 . TRBV24-1 . CATSDGTLYEQFF TGTGCCACCAGTGACGGGACATTATATGAGCAGTTCTTC
TRBJ1-5 . TRBV7-2 . CASSLESGRKEPQHF TGTGCCAGCAGCTTAGAATCAGGGAGGAAAGAGCCCCAGCATTTT
TRBJ1-2 . TRBV6-5 TRBD1 CASRRHRGTNYGYTF TGTGCCAGCAGGCGCCACAGGGGGACTAACTATGGCTACACCTTC
TRBJ1-2 . TRBV15 . CATSRDHGGGNYGYTF TGTGCCACCAGCAGAGATCATGGGGGGGGCAACTATGGCTACACCTTC
TRBJ1-1 . TRBV5-1 . CASSLSWNTEAFF TGCGCCAGCAGCTTGAGCTGGAACACTGAAGCTTTCTTT
TRBJ2-7 . TRBV29-1 . CSVQGPPYEQYF TGCAGCGTGCAGGGCCCTCCCTACGAGCAGTACTTC
TRBJ1-5 . TRBV9 TRBD1 CASSPGDRDGQPQHF TGTGCCAGCAGCCCAGGGGACAGGGACGGTCAGCCCCAGCATTTT
TRBJ1-1 . TRBV30 . CAWSQGNTEAFF TGTGCCTGGAGCCAGGGGAACACTGAAGCTTTCTTT
TRBJ1-3 . TRBV7-2 TRBD1 CASSPGQISGNTIYF TGTGCCAGCAGCCCGGGACAGATCTCTGGAAACACCATATATTTT
TRBJ2-7 . TRBV6-5 TRBD2 CASAKVAGSYEQYF TGTGCCAGTGCAAAAGTAGCGGGATCCTACGAGCAGTACTTC
TRBJ2-7 . TRBV30 . CAWSRTGIIYEQYF TGTGCCTGGTCTAGGACTGGTATTATCTACGAGCAGTACTTC
TRBJ1-2 . TRBV18 TRBD1 CASSPGQGARGYTF TGTGCCAGCTCACCTGGACAGGGGGCGCGGGGCTACACCTTC
TRBJ1-2 . TRBV5-4 TRBD1 CASSTGQGGYGYTF TGTGCCAGCAGCACGGGACAGGGGGGTTATGGCTACACCTTC
TRBJ2-7 . TRBV5-4 TRBD2 CASSSGLAGGEQYF TGTGCCAGCAGCTCGGGACTAGCGGGAGGAGAGCAGTACTTC
TRBJ1-1 . TRBV18 . CASSPSPGYEAFF TGTGCCAGCTCACCATCTCCAGGGTATGAAGCTTTCTTT